The text below deals with one TCR beta chain. Its antigen is as yet unknown. This CDR3 is 14 amino acids long. Germline V gene sequence: CDR1 SGHTA, CDR2 FQGNSA. The germline V and J ends were trimmed by 2 bases and 5 bases, with 12 bases remaining between them. Library preparation (for TCRbeta) was performed with unique molecular identifiers. TCRdb called the PCR reads again in MiXCR, with one record for every CDR3 protein. The sample shows about 220,000 distinct CDR3 sequences, roughly a sixth of them seen only once. This sample was taken from a study of T-cell reconstitution after alpha-beta-depleted transplantation in children. Study findings and constraints: T-cell counts and diversity at one year post-transplant came mainly from newly produced T cells.

The sequenced sample was PBMCs, mostly from graft donor cells, obtained 360 days after TCRalphabeta/CD19-depleted stem cell transplant. The gene calls are TRBV7-2 and TRBJ1-1, with D perhaps matching TRBD1 (6 bases). This TCR was recovered from a male patient aged 2-10 years who had a stem cell transplant for acute lymphoblastic leukemia, so the T cells may come from the graft donor. In DNA form, the CDR3 reads TGTGCCAGCAGCTTAAGGGGAGACAGGACTGAAGCTTTCTTT. Its translation is CASSLRGDRTEAFF.